These T cell receptor beta chains were read from a single sample in a study of OX40 agonist ivuxolimab in advanced cancers. The repertoire was sequenced with immunoSEQ multiplex PCR; TCRdb's copy has only in-frame clones and lacks some. Of 60,000 to 80,000 clones listed, 80% to 95% are singletons. Sequencing was performed on CD4+ or CD8+ T cells sorted from blood, taken in a trial of the OX40 agonist ivuxolimab. These receptors all stem from an adult with an advanced solid tumor such as melanoma, head and neck, liver or kidney cancer. Each CDR3 is given with its conserved first and last residue. A D gene is named only where the DNA matches it firmly. Part of the rows lack a size; the others show once, few, many or a class for expanded clones.

TGCAGCGTTGAGTGGCTATTAGCGGGAGGGCCCTCTGGTAATGAGCAGTTCTTC,CSVEWLLAGGPSGNEQFF,TRBJ2-1,TRBD2,-,TRBV29-1
TGTGCCAGCTCAACAGGCAGCTCTGGAAACACCATATATTTT,CASSTGSSGNTIYF,TRBJ1-3,-,-,TRBV18
TGCGCCAGCAGTGGACTAGCGGGATCCCCTATCGGGCAGTATTTT,CASSGLAGSPIGQYF,TRBJ2-3,TRBD2,-,TRBV10-1
TGTGCCAGTAGTTTAGCGGGATTAGGCACAGATACGCAGTATTTT,CASSLAGLGTDTQYF,TRBJ2-3,TRBD2,once,TRBV19
TGTGCCAGCAGCTTAGTTGCGAGCCAAAACACCGGGGAGCTGTTTTTT,CASSLVASQNTGELFF,TRBJ2-2,-,once,TRBV11-2
TGTGCCAGCAGTCAAGGGGGGGCTAACTATGGCTACACCTTC,CASSQGGANYGYTF,TRBJ1-2,-,-,TRBV28
TGCGCCAGCAGTGAATTGACAGGGGGCGTTAGGAGCAATCAGCCCCAGCATTTT,CASSELTGGVRSNQPQHF,TRBJ1-5,TRBD1,-,TRBV10-2
TGTGCCAGCATGGGAAAGACCCAGTACTTC,CASMGKTQYF,TRBJ2-5,-,-,TRBV2
TGTGCCAGTAGGAGACTAGCGGGAGGGTTTGAGCAGTTCTTC,CASRRLAGGFEQFF,TRBJ2-1,TRBD2,-,TRBV19
TGTGCCAGCAGGGCCGGGACAGGAGATGAAAAACTGTTTTTT,CASRAGTGDEKLFF,TRBJ1-4,TRBD1,-,TRBV6-1
TGTGCCAGCAGTTTCCGGGACAGGGATTCACCCCTCCACTTT,CASSFRDRDSPLHF,TRBJ1-6,TRBD1,-,TRBV6-5
TGTGCCAGTACCCCGACAGGGCTTTTCAACGAGCAGTACTTC,CASTPTGLFNEQYF,TRBJ2-7,TRBD1,-,TRBV19
TGTGCCAGCAGTCCTTACGAGCAGTACTTC,CASSPYEQYF,TRBJ2-7,-,-,TRBV6-4
TGTGCCACCAGCAGGACAGGTCTTATGGATACGCAGTATTTT,CATSRTGLMDTQYF,TRBJ2-3,-,once,TRBV15
TGTGCCAGCAGTGATTTACAGGACACTGAAGCTTTCTTT,CASSDLQDTEAFF,TRBJ1-1,-,once,TRBV6-4
TGCAGCGTTGACAGACTTATGAACACTGAAGCTTTCTTT,CSVDRLMNTEAFF,TRBJ1-1,-,-,TRBV29-1
TGTGCCAGCAGCTTAGTGCCCTCGGCTAGCGGGAAAACCTACGAGCAGTACTTC,CASSLVPSASGKTYEQYF,TRBJ2-7,TRBD2,-,TRBV7-9
TGTGCCAGCAGCTTAATAAGTGTGGCGCGGGTGCACTACAATGAGCAGTTCTTC,CASSLISVARVHYNEQFF,TRBJ2-1,-,-,TRBV11-2
TGTGCCAGCAGCTGGGCGGGCGCGAACACCGGGGAGCTGTTTTTT,CASSWAGANTGELFF,TRBJ2-2,-,-,TRBV5-5
TGTGCCAGCAGCCCCCCGACTAGCGGGAGTAGGAATGAGCAGTTCTTC,CASSPPTSGSRNEQFF,TRBJ2-1,TRBD2,-,TRBV11-3
TGTGCCAGCAGTCTAGCCGCGGTCTCCACTGGGCAGTACTTC,CASSLAAVSTGQYF,TRBJ2-7,-,-,TRBV6-5
TGTGCCAGCAGCGTAGTGGGACAGGGGCTCTACGAGCAGTACTTC,CASSVVGQGLYEQYF,TRBJ2-7,TRBD1,-,TRBV9
TGTGCCAGCACCCGATCGCCGGGGAGTGGCTACACCTTC,CASTRSPGSGYTF,TRBJ1-2,-,-,TRBV5-8
TGTGCCAGCAGCTTAGCTAAGGGAGTCTCTGGAAACACCATATATTTT,CASSLAKGVSGNTIYF,TRBJ1-3,-,-,TRBV11-1
TGTGCCAGCAGTGGGGGGGGGCACGAGCAGTACTTC,CASSGGGHEQYF,TRBJ2-7,-,-,TRBV6-1
TGCGCCAGCAGCTTGGGGCATATGAACACTGAAGCTTTCTTT,CASSLGHMNTEAFF,TRBJ1-1,-,-,TRBV5-1
TGTGCCAGCAGCCATAATATCGACCCGGCGGGCAATGAGCAGTTCTTC,CASSHNIDPAGNEQFF,TRBJ2-1,-,-,TRBV7-6
TGTGCCAGCAGCTTAGAAGGGCTTACCACTGAAGCTTTCTTT,CASSLEGLTTEAFF,TRBJ1-1,-,few,TRBV7-9
TGTGCCAGCAGCTTAACGACAGACTATGGCTACACCTTC,CASSLTTDYGYTF,TRBJ1-2,-,-,TRBV7-2
TGTGCCAGCTACTTAAAATATCTAAACAATGAGCAGTTCTTC,CASYLKYLNNEQFF,TRBJ2-1,-,-,TRBV27
TGTGCCAGCAACGCGGGGGAAGCTAACTATGGCTACACCTTC,CASNAGEANYGYTF,TRBJ1-2,-,-,TRBV18
TGTGCCAGCAGCGCTGAAGGGAGGGTTGATGAGCAGTACTTC,CASSAEGRVDEQYF,TRBJ2-5,TRBD2,-,TRBV25-1
TGCGCCAGCAGCCAAGATGGTGCTAGCGGGAGTAATGAGCAGTTCTTC,CASSQDGASGSNEQFF,TRBJ2-1,TRBD2,-,TRBV4-3
TGTGCCAGCAGCTACGTTCAGGGGGCAGGGGATACGCAGTATTTT,CASSYVQGAGDTQYF,TRBJ2-3,TRBD1,-,TRBV11-3
TGTGCCAGCAGTCCTACCCTCGGTCCGGAGACTAATGAAAAACTGTTTTTT,CASSPTLGPETNEKLFF,TRBJ1-4,-,-,TRBV28
TGTGCCAGCAGCCCAGCGGGAGTCCTCAATGAGCAGTTCTTC,CASSPAGVLNEQFF,TRBJ2-1,TRBD2,-,TRBV2
TGCGCCAGCAGCGAGGGCGAGATCAATCAGCCCCAGCATTTT,CASSEGEINQPQHF,TRBJ1-5,-,few,TRBV5-1
TGTGCCAGCAGTTACTCGAGTGGTAGGACGACTGAAGCTTTCTTT,CASSYSSGRTTEAFF,TRBJ1-1,-,-,TRBV6-5
TGCGCCAGCAGCCAAGGGACAGGGGGCTTTGGCTACACCTTC,CASSQGTGGFGYTF,TRBJ1-2,TRBD1,-,TRBV4-3
TGTGCCACCAGCAGGTCCGGGGACTATGGCTACACCTTC,CATSRSGDYGYTF,TRBJ1-2,-,-,TRBV15
TGTGCCAGCAGCCTGGGACTCCCCTTCTCCTACAATGAGCAGTTCTTC,CASSLGLPFSYNEQFF,TRBJ2-1,-,-,TRBV7-8
TGTGCCAGCAGCTTGGCCGTACAGATGAACACTGAAGCTTTCTTT,CASSLAVQMNTEAFF,TRBJ1-1,-,-,TRBV5-4
TGTGCCGTCGGACTCTATGGCTACACCTTC,CAVGLYGYTF,TRBJ1-2,-,-,TRBV10-3
TGTGCCAGCAGCCCGAACCCAGGTGAAAAACTGTTTTTT,CASSPNPGEKLFF,TRBJ1-4,-,-,TRBV7-7
TGCAGCGTGGTTACAGGGACTGAAGCTTTCTTT,CSVVTGTEAFF,TRBJ1-1,-,once,TRBV29-1
TGTGCCAGCAGCTCGATTGGACTCGCCCAAGAGACCCAGTACTTC,CASSSIGLAQETQYF,TRBJ2-5,-,-,TRBV5-4
TGTGCCAGTTCCTCCGGGCTAACTAATGAAAAACTGTTTTTT,CASSSGLTNEKLFF,TRBJ1-4,-,-,TRBV6-5
TGTGCCAGCAGTTCCCCGTCTGACGTGGGTACAGATACGCAGTATTTT,CASSSPSDVGTDTQYF,TRBJ2-3,-,once,TRBV27
TGTGCCAGCAACGCAGCTAGCGGGAGGGCCGGTGAGCAGTTCTTC,CASNAASGRAGEQFF,TRBJ2-1,TRBD2,-,TRBV7-9
TGCGCCAGCAGTGAAGGGACAGGCGTCTCTGGGGCCAACGTCCTGACTTTC,CASSEGTGVSGANVLTF,TRBJ2-6,TRBD1,-,TRBV10-1
TGCGCCAGCAGCCAAGAATCGGGGGCAGAATATAACTATGGCTACACCTTC,CASSQESGAEYNYGYTF,TRBJ1-2,-,-,TRBV4-3
TGTGCCAGCAGCTCCGGACAGCAGAACACTGAAGCTTTCTTT,CASSSGQQNTEAFF,TRBJ1-1,-,-,TRBV7-6
TGTGCCAGCAGCGTAAGCCCTGGGGGCACTGAAGCTTTCTTT,CASSVSPGGTEAFF,TRBJ1-1,-,-,TRBV11-1
TGTGCCAGCAGCGTAGAGTGGACCCCCACCGGGGAGCTGTTTTTT,CASSVEWTPTGELFF,TRBJ2-2,-,-,TRBV9
TGTGCCGGGACAGGGGGCCGTTACGAGCAGTACTTC,CAGTGGRYEQYF,TRBJ2-7,TRBD1,once,TRBV11-2
TGTGCCAGCAGTGCCTTGACAGGGCGGGAAGCTTTCTTT,CASSALTGREAFF,TRBJ1-1,TRBD1,once,TRBV25-1
TGCGCCAGCAGCGCCCAAGGACTAGCGGAGACTTACGAGCAGTACTTC,CASSAQGLAETYEQYF,TRBJ2-7,TRBD2,-,TRBV4-1
TGTGCCTGGCACTTAGGAACTGGAAACACCATATATTTT,CAWHLGTGNTIYF,TRBJ1-3,-,-,TRBV30
TGTGCCAGCAGCTTAGCTGGTCCACCCGGGAGGAATGAGCAGTTCTTC,CASSLAGPPGRNEQFF,TRBJ2-1,TRBD2,-,TRBV7-9